This TCR beta chain was sequenced in a study of control samples from healthy donors and cancer patients. CDR1 and CDR2 from the germline V gene are LGHNA and YSLEER. V shed 3 bases, J shed 3 bases, and the junction held 10 bases outside the gene matches. This CDR3 is 18 amino acids long. The method was immunoSEQ multiplex PCR; TCRdb's version includes in-frame clones alone and lacks a portion of them. The data hold about 180,000 clones, with roughly 94% observed a single time. J is TRBJ2-2 and V is TRBV4-3, with TRBD1 matching 10 bases. Sequencing was carried out using blood. The TCR comes from a woman under 30 in good health. Written as DNA, the CDR3 is TGCGCCAGCAGCCAGGTCTACCTAGGGACAGGGGACACCGGGGAGCTGTTTTTT. The encoded protein is CASSQVYLGTGDTGELFF.